These 19 T cell receptor beta chains were all obtained from the same sample, sequenced in a study of T-cell memory formation after mild COVID-19. Using its own MiXCR run on the 5' RACE reads, TCRdb lists one record per CDR3 protein. This table has more than 150,000 distinct CDR3 sequences, more than 9% appearing once. Source material: PBMCs or a T cell subset sorted from them (not recorded which). These receptor sequences come from a man in his late teens or twenties who had mild COVID-19 (a few samples of this study predate the infection). Cell type and time point are not known.

This clonotype has a handful of counts. The chain is built from TRBV5-1 and TRBJ1-3, with a weak D call TRBD1 (5 bases). Germline V lookup: CDR1 SGHRS, CDR2 YFSETQ. CDR3 length equals 16 residues. Deletions cut 5 bases from V and 6 bases from J, with 21 bases between. CDR3 loop: CASSPPGPPSLNTIYF. The CDR3 nucleotides are TGCGCCAGCAGTCCTCCGGGACCGCCATCGTTAAACACCATATATTTT.

This clonotype has only a few counts. The rearrangement joins TRBV18 to TRBJ2-7; unclear D gene. This CDR3 has 14 amino acids. Germline V gene data show CDR1 as KGHSH and CDR2 as LQKENI. V was cut by 3 bases and J by 0 bases, with 9 bases left in between. CDR3 sequence reads: CASSPSQHSYEQYF. CDR3 sequence (DNA): TGTGCCAGCTCACCGTCCCAGCACTCCTACGAGCAGTACTTC.

This clonotype was counted a few times. V usage is TRBV12-3 or TRBV12-4 and J usage is TRBJ1-5; perhaps TRBD1 as D (6 bases). CDR3 length: 15 amino acids. V shed 5 bases and J shed 7 bases, with 18 bases lying between them. The CDR3 protein is CASSGRQALGQPQHF. The CDR3 nucleotides are TGTGCCAGCAGTGGACGACAGGCCTTGGGGCAGCCCCAGCATTTT.

This clonotype was observed at least ten times. The V gene is TRBV7-9, the J gene TRBJ1-1; tentatively, D is TRBD1 (6 bases). Germline lookup yields CDR1 SEHNR and CDR2 FQNEAQ (reference sequence). Trimming left V 4 bases short and J 3 bases short, with 12 bases between. The CDR3 runs to 14 residues. CDR3 coding DNA: TGTGCCAGCAGCTGGGACATACAGTACACTGAAGCTTTCTTT. Translation: CASSWDIQYTEAFF.

This clonotype occurred a few times. This sequence joins TRBV12-3 or TRBV12-4 and TRBJ1-1; D ambiguous. This CDR3 spans 14 amino acids. Trimming took off 4 bases at V and 0 bases at J, with 9 bases between the two ends. CDR3 in DNA: TGTGCCAGCAGTTACCCCCCGCTGAACACTGAAGCTTTCTTT. Translation gives CASSYPPLNTEAFF.

The chain employs TRBV5-1 and TRBJ2-1; D unresolved. This CDR3 region has 15 residues. Germline CDR1 reads SGHRS; CDR2 reads YFSETQ. V lost 3 bases to trimming and J lost 4 bases, with 14 bases between them. CDR3 protein: CASSSRLGDYNEQFF. The CDR3 nucleotides read TGCGCCAGCAGCTCGAGACTTGGCGATTACAATGAGCAGTTCTTC. Filled out from reference TRBV5-1 and TRBJ2-1, the complete variable domain reads KAGVTQTPRYLIKTRGQQVTLSCSPISGHRSVSWYQQTPGQGLQFLFEYFSETQRNKGNFPGRFSGRQFSNSRSEMNVSTLELGDSALYLCASSSRLGDYNEQFFGPGTRLTVL.

This clonotype was observed a few times. V is TRBV28 and J is TRBJ1-3; possibly TRBD1 for D (6 bases). Germline CDR1 and CDR2: MDHEN and SYDVKM. Trimming took 2 bases from V and 3 from J, leaving 11 bases between them. The CDR3 covers 15 residues. The CDR3 region is CASSLGGRGGNTIYF. The CDR3 DNA reads TGTGCCAGCAGTTTAGGGGGGCGCGGTGGAAACACCATATATTTT. Variable domain in full (rest from reference TRBV28 and TRBJ1-3): DVKVTQSSRYLVKRTGEKVFLECVQDMDHENMFWYRQDPGLGLRLIYFSYDVKMKEKGDIPEGYSVSREKKERFSLILESASTNQTSMYLCASSLGGRGGNTIYFGEGSWLTVV.

This clonotype was detected only a few times. This rearrangement joins TRBV24-1 to TRBJ2-1; D tentatively fits TRBD1 or TRBD2 (6 bases each). CDR3 length equals 13 residues. V lost 7 bases, J lost 4 bases, and 10 bases lay in between. Germline V gene sequence: CDR1 KGHDR, CDR2 SFDVKD. CDR3 region: CATRGGGYNEQFF. Here the CDR3 DNA reads TGTGCCACCAGGGGGGGCGGATACAATGAGCAGTTCTTC.

The table lists this clonotype with many counts. The chain uses TRBV7-2 and TRBJ1-5; maybe TRBD1 (6 bases). V lost 5 bases, J lost 5 bases, and 10 bases lay in between. The CDR3 is 13 amino acids. The V gene's germline CDR1 is SGHTA and CDR2 FQGNSA. This chain's CDR3 is CASSPWTDQPQHF. DNA for the CDR3: TGTGCCAGCAGCCCGTGGACAGATCAGCCCCAGCATTTT.

The rearrangement links TRBV30 to TRBJ2-3; the match to TRBD2 covers 13 bases. J gave up 1 base and V 3 bases, and 4 bases lay outside the gene matches. Germline V lookup: CDR1 GTSNPN, CDR2 SVGIG (reference sequence). The CDR3 consists of 16 residues. This chain's CDR3 is CAWRFGTSGGTDTQYF. The DNA of the CDR3 is TGTGCCTGGAGGTTCGGGACTAGCGGGGGCACAGATACGCAGTATTTT.

The rearrangement uses TRBV28 and TRBJ1-1; no reliable D call. Germline loops: CDR1 MDHEN, CDR2 SYDVKM. V lost 3 bases, J lost 4 bases, and 6 bases lay in between. There are 12 residues in the CDR3. The CDR3 sequence is CASSLRTTEAFF. For the CDR3, the DNA is TGTGCCAGCAGTTTGAGAACCACTGAAGCTTTCTTT.

This clonotype was counted at least ten times. V gene TRBV5-1 combines with J gene TRBJ2-3; unclear D gene. Germline CDR1 and CDR2: SGHRS and YFSETQ. CDR3 length: 12 residues. Trimming removed 4 bases at V and 6 bases at J, with 9 bases between. The CDR3 coding sequence is TGCGCCAGCAGCCAAGGCGAGGATACGCAGTATTTT. Its protein product is CASSQGEDTQYF. Full variable domain (missing parts from reference TRBV5-1 and TRBJ2-3): KAGVTQTPRYLIKTRGQQVTLSCSPISGHRSVSWYQQTPGQGLQFLFEYFSETQRNKGNFPGRFSGRQFSNSRSEMNVSTLELGDSALYLCASSQGEDTQYFGPGTRLTVL.

The V and J genes are TRBV5-1 and TRBJ2-5; D is perhaps TRBD1 or TRBD2 (5 bases each). Germline lookup yields CDR1 SGHRS and CDR2 YFSETQ. This CDR3 is 13 amino acids long. The V and J ends lost 1 base and 4 bases respectively, with 8 bases between them. In nucleotides, the CDR3 is TGCGCCAGCAGCTTGTGGGGGTCAGAGACCCAGTACTTC. It specifies CASSLWGSETQYF.

The chain carries TRBV27 and TRBJ2-3, with 7 bases fitting TRBD2. The CDR3 consists of 14 residues. V lost 1 base and J lost 4; bases outside the gene matches: 2. CDR1 is MNHEY, CDR2 SMNVEV, per germline (reference sequence). The DNA of the CDR3 is TGTGCCAGCAGTTTATGGACTAGACCAGATACGCAGTATTTT. Its translation is CASSLWTRPDTQYF.

The CDR3 region has the DNA TGTGCCAGCAGACGACAGGGGAAAAGCGGTAGTGGGGAGCTGTTTTTT. Translation: CASRRQGKSGSGELFF. The V call is TRBV6-1, the J call TRBJ2-2, with 8 bases fitting TRBD1. This CDR3 has 16 residues. Per the germline V gene, CDR1 is MNHNS and CDR2 is SASEGT. V shed 6 bases and J 8 bases; nucleotides not matched to a gene: 14.

There are a few counts of this clonotype. This chain links TRBV5-1 with TRBJ2-3; D uncertain. CDR1 is SGHRS, CDR2 YFSETQ, per germline. V lost 0 bases to trimming and J lost 4 bases, with 12 bases between them. This CDR3 spans 15 amino acids. CDR3 sequence reads: CASSLGRPAPDTQYF. CDR3 nucleotides: TGCGCCAGCAGCTTGGGGCGGCCGGCCCCAGATACGCAGTATTTT.

This clonotype came up many times. V is TRBV4-3 and J is TRBJ2-7; 7 bases line up with TRBD2. Unmatched junction bases numbered 8, after V lost 0 bases and J lost 6 bases. CDR1 is LGHNA and CDR2 is YSLEER in the germline V gene. The CDR3 consists of 15 residues. The CDR3 bases are TGCGCCAGCAGCCAAGATAACCGCCGGGAGGCCGAGCAGTACTTC. It encodes CASSQDNRREAEQYF.

This clonotype showed up just a few times. J is TRBJ2-5 and V is TRBV29-1; TRBD2 is a possible D gene (7 bases). Trimming removed 5 bases from V and 6 bases from J, with 16 bases in between. Germline-derived CDR1 and CDR2 are SQVTM and ANQGSEA. The CDR3 covers 13 residues. DNA of the CDR3: TGCAGCGTTAAAAGGGGGGGGCCCAAGACCCAGTACTTC. Translating gives CSVKRGGPKTQYF.

This clonotype was observed a handful of times. This rearrangement joins TRBV18 to TRBJ1-2; D is possibly TRBD1 (6 bases). The V and J ends lost 0 bases and 8 bases respectively, with 13 bases between them. CDR1 KGHSH and CDR2 LQKENI come from the germline V gene. The CDR3 spans 14 residues. Here the CDR3 DNA reads TGTGCCAGCTCACCACCGACGGGGGCGCTCGGCTACACCTTC. The encoded protein is CASSPPTGALGYTF.